The 31 T cell receptor beta chains reported below all come from one sample, sequenced in a study of CD8+ T cells in alopecia areata (dated by TCRdb to 2016 to 2018). This specimen's time point label, per the study, means: less than 30 weeks on oral tofacitinib. The intended sense of this specimen's treatment or condition label: oral pan-JAK inhibitor, 5-10 mg twice daily. The library was generated by the immunoSEQ multiplex PCR assay. RNA was extracted from all samples and reverse transcribed into cDNA, which served as template for TCR sequencing. TCRdb mirrors the immuneACCESS table, restricted to in-frame sequences. Some clones are absent from its copies; in checked studies, under half trace to an unresolved V gene, and the reason for the others is unknown. This sample gives fewer than 200,000 clones in total; about 60% of them show up just once. The top ten clonotypes cover roughly an eighth of the sample.

The source material was CD8+ T cells sorted from blood, sampled at week 24, from a patient treated with tofacitinib. The receptors come from a human donor with alopecia areata.

V is TRBV30 and J is TRBJ1-4; no clear D. The CDR3 is 13 residues long. V was clipped by 1 base and J by 3 bases, with 6 bases between them. From germline, CDR1 is GTSNPN and CDR2 SVGIG (reference sequence). The chain's CDR3 is CAWSAAANEKLFF. Here the CDR3 DNA reads TGTGCCTGGAGTGCTGCTGCTAATGAAAAACTGTTTTTT.

The V gene is TRBV27, the J gene TRBJ2-7; D is perhaps TRBD1 (6 bases). In germline, CDR1 is MNHEY, CDR2 SMNVEV (reference sequence). V was pared by 3 bases and J by 0 bases, with 12 bases between. CDR3 length: 15 residues. The CDR3 loop reads CASSLRQETSYEQYF. The CDR3 DNA follows: TGTGCCAGCAGTTTGAGACAGGAGACCTCCTACGAGCAGTACTTC.

J is TRBJ2-7 and V is TRBV27, with D possibly being TRBD1 or TRBD2 (5 bases each). This CDR3 region has 16 residues. V lost 5 bases and J lost 3, with 20 bases in between. The V gene's germline CDR1 is MNHEY and CDR2 SMNVEV (reference sequence). The CDR3 here is CASSPSTGTENYEQYF. In DNA, the CDR3 is TGTGCCAGCAGTCCTTCCACCGGGACGGAGAACTACGAGCAGTACTTC.

The chain employs TRBV6-6 and TRBJ2-7; 7 bases agree with TRBD1. The CDR3 is 12 residues long. V shed 8 bases and J 2 bases; nucleotides not matched to a gene: 3. Germline CDR1 MNHNY, CDR2 SVGAGI (reference sequence). In nucleotides, the CDR3 is TGTGCCAGCGGACAGGCAACCTACGAGCAGTACTTC. This sequence encodes CASGQATYEQYF.

A few counts support this clone. The sample contains more than one DNA sequence encoding this CDR3. The CDR3 coding sequence is TGTGCCAGCAGCTTCGGCGGACCCTACAATGAGCAGTTCTTC. Protein sequence: CASSFGGPYNEQFF. The chain links TRBV7-9 to TRBJ2-1; no reliable D call. CDR1 and CDR2 (germline): SEHNR, FQNEAQ (reference sequence). The ends were cut back, 3 bases at V and 2 bases at J, with 8 bases in the middle. The CDR3 has 14 residues.

The chain has TRBV27 and TRBJ1-1; tentatively, D is TRBD1 (5 bases). Trimming cost V 5 bases and J 0 bases, with 13 bases left between them. The CDR3 consists of 15 residues. The germline V gene encodes CDR1 MNHEY and CDR2 SMNVEV (reference sequence). CDR3 sequence (DNA): TGTGCCAGCAGTCCGAACAGGAACATGAACACTGAAGCTTTCTTT. The encoded protein is CASSPNRNMNTEAFF.

The chain has TRBV30 and TRBJ2-2; 13 bases are shared with TRBD2. CDR3 size: 16 residues. The V and J ends lost 3 bases and 6 bases, in that order; junction bases with no gene match: 7. Germline assignment: CDR1 GTSNPN and CDR2 SVGIG (reference sequence). CDR3 residues: CAWRVLAGGFPGELFF. The CDR3 DNA sequence: TGTGCCTGGAGAGTACTAGCGGGGGGGTTCCCCGGGGAGCTGTTTTTT.

Only a few counts were recorded for this clone. The chain uses TRBV9 and TRBJ2-1; 8 bases align to TRBD2. The CDR3 is 16 residues long. CDR1 and CDR2 (germline): SGDLS, YYNGEE. With V trimmed by 3 bases and J by 4 bases, 9 bases remained unmatched. The CDR3 reads CASSDPVAGLYNEQFF. For the CDR3, the DNA is TGTGCCAGCAGCGACCCAGTAGCGGGGTTATACAATGAGCAGTTCTTC.

The chain joins TRBV6-5 to TRBJ2-2; D may be TRBD2 (5 bases). The V end was cut by 1 base, the J end by 7 bases, with 7 bases between. This CDR3 spans 13 amino acids. Germline loops: CDR1 MNHEY, CDR2 SVGAGI. The CDR3 sequence is CASSYFGGGELFF. For the CDR3, the DNA is TGTGCCAGCAGTTACTTCGGAGGCGGGGAGCTGTTTTTT.

This chain connects TRBV25-1 to TRBJ2-1; D perhaps matches TRBD1 (5 bases). This CDR3 is 13 amino acids long. Between the trimmed V and J ends, which lost 8 bases and 7 bases, there was a span of 15 bases. Germline CDR1 is MGHDK and CDR2 is SYGVNS. The CDR3 sequence is CASRQSNWNEQFF. CDR3 in DNA: TGTGCCAGCCGACAGAGCAATTGGAATGAGCAGTTCTTC.

The chain joins TRBV5-6 to TRBJ1-3; no clear D gene. V gave up 0 bases and J gave up 2 bases, with 6 bases separating them. There are 14 residues in the CDR3. Germline loops: CDR1 SGHDT, CDR2 YYEEEE. The CDR3 nucleotides are TGTGCCAGCAGCTTGGGTGGAACTGGAAACACCATATATTTT. It encodes CASSLGGTGNTIYF.

The sample holds a few counts of this clone. The J gene is TRBJ2-4, the V gene TRBV29-1; 10 bases fit TRBD1. V shed 7 bases and J 7 bases; nucleotides not matched to a gene: 10. The CDR3 contains 14 residues. Per germline, CDR1 SQVTM and CDR2 ANQGSEA. CDR3 sequence (DNA): TGCAGCGCGGCGACAGGGGGCCGGAATAACATTCAGTACTTC. Encoded protein: CSAATGGRNNIQYF.

The J gene is TRBJ2-7, the V gene TRBV5-1, with 9 positions matching TRBD1. Germline lookup yields CDR1 SGHRS and CDR2 YFSETQ. The CDR3 consists of 15 residues. V shed 3 bases, J shed 5 bases, and the junction held 9 bases outside the gene matches. The DNA of the CDR3 is TGCGCCAGCAGCTCGCTAACAGGGGGCTACCACGAGCAGTACTTC. Amino acids: CASSSLTGGYHEQYF.

The V call is TRBV5-1, the J call TRBJ2-1; D may match TRBD1 or TRBD2 (5 bases each). The CDR3 is made up of 18 amino acids. The V end lost 3 bases, the J end lost 6 bases, and 25 bases lay between the germline ends. The germline V gene has CDR1 SGHRS and CDR2 YFSETQ. Here the CDR3 reads CASSSPTAPRAGSNEQFF. CDR3 DNA sequence: TGCGCCAGCAGCTCCCCTACCGCACCCCGCGCAGGGAGCAATGAGCAGTTCTTC.

This chain connects TRBV2 to TRBJ2-5, with D possibly TRBD1 on 5 matching bases. The germline CDR1 and CDR2 sequences are SNHLY and FYNNEI. V shed 2 bases and J shed 4 bases, with 14 bases lying between them. CDR3 length: 15 amino acids. As DNA, the CDR3 is TGTGCCAGCAGTGAACTGGGCAGGGAAGGAGAGACCCAGTACTTC. Amino acids: CASSELGREGETQYF.

Worth noting for this clone: Other DNA sequences within the sample encode an identical CDR3. The rearrangement uses TRBV7-2 and TRBJ1-1; D call uncertain. Germline-derived CDR1 and CDR2 are SGHTA and FQGNSA. The V gene lost 3 bases and the J gene lost 5 bases, with 7 bases spanning the gap. This CDR3 is built from 12 residues. The CDR3 spells CASSFGRTEAFF. CDR3 DNA sequence: TGTGCCAGCAGCTTCGGGAGAACTGAAGCTTTCTTT. Combining the CDR3 with reference TRBV7-2 and TRBJ1-1 gives the whole variable domain GAGVSQSPSNKVTEKGKDVELRCDPISGHTALYWYRQSLGQGLEFLIYFQGNSAPDKSGLPSDRFSAERTGGSVSTLTIQRTQQEDSAVYLCASSFGRTEAFFGQGTRLTVV.

This chain uses TRBV15 with TRBJ2-7, with D hard to call. The germline gives CDR1 LNHNV, CDR2 YYDKDF (reference sequence). This CDR3 has 15 residues. Between the trimmed V and J ends, which lost 0 bases and 3 bases, there was a span of 12 bases. CDR3 coding DNA: TGTGCCACCAGCAGAGATCTCGGCACCTTCTACGAGCAGTACTTC. Encoded protein: CATSRDLGTFYEQYF.

In its sample, this clone was seen once. This rearrangement joins TRBV29-1 to TRBJ1-2; no clear D. The CDR3 totals 13 residues. Germline-derived CDR1 and CDR2 are SQVTM and ANQGSEA. With 4 bases removed from V and 4 bases from J, the gap between germline ends came to 13 bases. The CDR3 DNA sequence: TGCAGCGTTGCCAATCGGGAGGTCTATGGCTACACCTTC. This translates into CSVANREVYGYTF.

J is TRBJ1-2 and V is TRBV30; D is unclear. V lost 0 bases to trimming and J lost 2 bases, with 13 bases between them. The CDR3 covers 15 residues. CDR1 GTSNPN and CDR2 SVGIG come from the germline V gene (reference sequence). The CDR3 nucleotides are TGTGCCTGGAGTGTACTCGGCGACTACAACTATGGCTACACCTTC. Encoded protein: CAWSVLGDYNYGYTF. Filled out from reference TRBV30 and TRBJ1-2, the complete variable domain reads SQTIHQWPATLVQPVGSPLSLECTVEGTSNPNLYWYRQAAGRGLQLLFYSVGIGQISSEVPQNLSASRPQDRQFILSSKKLLLSDSGFYLCAWSVLGDYNYGYTFGSGTRLTVV.

This clone was detected only a few times. J is TRBJ1-1 and V is TRBV19; D is possibly TRBD1 (6 bases). The CDR3 totals 12 residues. Trimming removed 5 bases from V and 7 bases from J, with 11 bases in between. CDR1 is LNHDA and CDR2 is SQIVND in the germline V gene (reference sequence). The CDR3 DNA reads TGTGCCAGTAGTTTGGGGGGCGTTGAAGCTTTCTTT. It specifies CASSLGGVEAFF.

This clone was picked up one time. Other DNA sequences in the same sample also yield this CDR3. J is TRBJ1-1 and V is TRBV30; D possibly corresponds to TRBD1 (6 bases). CDR1 and CDR2 from the germline V gene are GTSNPN and SVGIG (reference sequence). The CDR3 loop spans 13 amino acids. V gave up 0 bases and J gave up 4 bases, with 9 bases separating them. The CDR3 here is CAWSVQGSTEAFF. The CDR3 nucleotides read TGTGCCTGGAGTGTACAGGGAAGCACTGAAGCTTTCTTT.

This clone was recorded a few times. The V and J genes are TRBV7-8 and TRBJ2-7; D remains unclear. This CDR3 has 13 amino acids. The germline V gene has CDR1 SGHVS and CDR2 FQNEAQ. Trimming removed 2 bases at V and 3 bases at J, with 8 bases between. Written as DNA, the CDR3 is TGTGCCAGCAGCTTAAGTGGCGGCTACGAGCAGTACTTC. It encodes CASSLSGGYEQYF.

This clone was detected a few times. The gene calls are TRBV6-6 and TRBJ2-2; a possible D gene is TRBD1 (6 bases). There are 16 residues in the CDR3. Trimming took off 7 bases at V and 7 bases at J, with 22 bases between the two ends. CDR1 MNHNY and CDR2 SVGAGI come from the germline V gene (reference sequence). The CDR3 is CASNSARGVWIGELFF. The CDR3 region has the DNA TGTGCCAGCAATTCCGCCAGGGGAGTTTGGATCGGGGAGCTGTTTTTT.

The V gene is TRBV2, the J gene TRBJ1-6, with D uncertain. This CDR3 spans 11 amino acids. Per the germline V gene, CDR1 is SNHLY and CDR2 is FYNNEI. Deletions cut 6 bases from V and 12 bases from J, with 9 bases between. The CDR3 reads CASRGSGPLHF. Here the CDR3 DNA reads TGTGCCAGCAGAGGCTCCGGACCCCTCCACTTT.

This clone was observed a handful of times. This chain connects TRBV5-6 to TRBJ2-7; TRBD1 aligns across 7 bases. Germline V gives CDR1 SGHDT, CDR2 YYEEEE. V was clipped by 4 bases and J by 2 bases; unmatched bases: 15. The length of the CDR3 is 17 residues. The CDR3 loop reads CASSGITGTEYPYEQYF. In DNA form, the CDR3 reads TGTGCCAGCAGCGGAATAACCGGGACAGAGTACCCCTACGAGCAGTACTTC.

This clone is medium-sized within its sample. The chain uses TRBV2 and TRBJ2-7; TRBD2 is a possible D gene (5 bases). CDR1 SNHLY and CDR2 FYNNEI come from the germline V gene. Trimming pared 3 bases from V and 5 bases from J, leaving 8 bases between. The length of the CDR3 is 12 residues. Here the CDR3 reads CASSDVGDEQYF. CDR3 coding DNA: TGTGCCAGCAGTGACGTCGGGGACGAGCAGTACTTC. Full variable domain (missing parts from reference TRBV2 and TRBJ2-7): EPEVTQTPSHQVTQMGQEVILRCVPISNHLYFYWYRQILGQKVEFLVSFYNNEISEKSEIFDDQFSVERPDGSNFTLKIRSTKLEDSAMYFCASSDVGDEQYFGPGTRLTVT.

The chain joins TRBV4-1 to TRBJ1-1; 7 nucleotides line up with TRBD1. Germline V gene data show CDR1 as MGHRA and CDR2 as YSYEKL. The CDR3 loop spans 16 amino acids. Unmatched junction bases numbered 15, after V lost 4 bases and J lost 7 bases. The CDR3 nucleotides are TGCGCCAGCAGCCCCACTATTGGACAGGTTTCTGATGAAGCTTTCTTT. This translates into CASSPTIGQVSDEAFF.

This chain links TRBV7-3 with TRBJ2-3; perhaps TRBD2 as D (5 bases). The CDR3 is 14 amino acids. Germline lookup yields CDR1 SGHTA and CDR2 FQGTGA. V lost 2 bases and J lost 1, with 7 bases in between. CDR3 in DNA: TGTGCCAGCAGCTTAGACGGGGGCACAGATACGCAGTATTTT. Residues: CASSLDGGTDTQYF.

The chain couples TRBV6-5 to TRBJ2-3; 9 bases align to TRBD2. This CDR3 has 14 amino acids. Looked up from germline, CDR1 is MNHEY and CDR2 is SVGAGI. J lost 5 bases, V lost 6 bases, and 6 bases had no gene match. Written as DNA, the CDR3 is TGTGCCAGCAGCCTGACTAGCGGTGGAGATACGCAGTATTTT. It is translated as CASSLTSGGDTQYF.

As for this clone: Other DNA sequences in the same sample also yield this CDR3. CDR3 sequence reads: CASSLVPGELFF. For the CDR3, the DNA is TGTGCCAGCAGCTTAGTCCCCGGGGAGCTGTTTTTT. The chain is built from TRBV11-2 and TRBJ2-2; D gene ambiguous. The V and J ends lost 1 base and 6 bases respectively, with 3 bases between them. Looked up from germline, CDR1 is SGHAT and CDR2 is FQNNGV. This CDR3 is 12 amino acids long.

This sequence joins TRBV5-1 and TRBJ2-2; tentative D call: TRBD2 (6 bases). The CDR3 runs to 16 residues. Germline loops: CDR1 SGHRS, CDR2 YFSETQ. V lost 0 bases and J 4 bases, leaving 13 bases between the germline ends. The chain's CDR3 is CASSLVGGVSTGELFF. CDR3 nucleotide sequence: TGCGCCAGCAGCTTGGTGGGCGGGGTGAGCACCGGGGAGCTGTTTTTT.